Listed below are T cell receptor beta chains from one sample, sequenced in a study of neurological immune-mediated disorders. One entry per CDR3 protein results from TCRdb running MiXCR on the 5' RACE reads. Here the sample spans approximately 68,000 distinct CDR3 sequences, roughly 4.9% being singletons. Sequencing used PBMCs. These TCRs come from a woman in her 70s with multiple sclerosis. Both conserved end residues are part of each CDR3. The D gene is left open where the match is weak. Expanded clones get a size class; other rows say once, few or many, or leave the size out.

v_call,j_call,clone_size,d_call,cdr3_aa,cdr3_nt
TRBV7-9,TRBJ1-5,many,NA,CASSPMEAVGNQPQHF,TGTGCCAGCAGCCCTATGGAGGCAGTTGGTAATCAGCCCCAGCATTTT
TRBV5-6,TRBJ1-5,many,TRBD1,CASSLGQGHNQPQHF,TGTGCCAGCAGCCTCGGACAGGGTCATAATCAGCCCCAGCATTTT
TRBV20-1,TRBJ1-1,many,NA,CSARDPIGPGAFF,TGCAGTGCTAGAGACCCCATAGGCCCTGGGGCTTTCTTT
TRBV29-1,TRBJ2-5,few,NA,CSVAKGGQETQYF,TGCAGCGTTGCAAAGGGGGGACAGGAGACCCAGTACTTC
TRBV7-2,TRBJ1-2,many,NA,CASSLARMVNYGYTF,TGTGCCAGCAGCTTAGCGAGAATGGTGAACTATGGCTACACCTTC
TRBV7-2,TRBJ2-2,many,NA,CASSFNVLGGELFF,TGTGCCAGCAGCTTTAACGTATTAGGCGGGGAGCTGTTTTTT
TRBV7-2,TRBJ1-5,many,NA,CASSSGRNQPQHF,TGTGCCAGCAGCTCCGGACGGAATCAGCCCCAGCATTTT
TRBV29-1,TRBJ1-5,many,NA,CSVADGLLGNQPQHF,TGCAGCGTAGCCGATGGCTTGCTAGGCAATCAGCCCCAGCATTTT
TRBV5-4,TRBJ2-7,many,NA,CASSRTRNSYEQYF,TGTGCCAGCAGCCGGACTCGTAACTCCTACGAGCAGTACTTC
TRBV5-1,TRBJ2-7,many,TRBD1,CASRATGDEQYF,TGCGCCAGCAGGGCGACAGGGGACGAGCAGTACTTC
TRBV3-1,TRBJ1-1,many,NA,CASSQDRVNRNTEAFF,TGTGCCAGCAGCCAAGACCGGGTTAACAGGAACACTGAAGCTTTCTTT
TRBV20-1,TRBJ1-6,medium-sized,NA,CSARSPNSPLHF,TGCAGTGCTAGATCGCCTAATTCACCCCTCCACTTT
TRBV7-6,TRBJ2-2,many,TRBD1,CASSFPTGGELFF,TGTGCCAGCAGCTTCCCGACAGGGGGGGAGCTGTTTTTT
TRBV7-2,TRBJ2-5,many,NA,CASSHRSTVQETQYF,TGTGCCAGCAGCCACCGCTCGACAGTTCAAGAGACCCAGTACTTC
TRBV5-1,TRBJ2-1,many,NA,CASSLAQTFNEQFF,TGCGCCAGCAGCTTGGCCCAGACTTTCAATGAGCAGTTCTTC
TRBV2,TRBJ2-7,NA,TRBD2,CASSAPGGTSYEQYF,TGTGCCAGCAGTGCCCCCGGGGGGACCTCCTACGAGCAGTACTTC
TRBV7-2,TRBJ2-1,few,TRBD2,CASSPPGLGGNEQFF,TGTGCCAGCAGCCCACCGGGACTAGGGGGCAATGAGCAGTTCTTC
TRBV5-1,TRBJ1-1,many,TRBD1,CASSLFPGGNTEAFF,TGCGCCAGCAGCCTCTTTCCAGGGGGGAACACTGAAGCTTTCTTT
TRBV5-1,TRBJ2-1,many,NA,CASSSRDSPYNEQFF,TGCGCCAGCAGCTCCCGGGACTCTCCCTACAATGAGCAGTTCTTC
TRBV12-3/TRBV12-4,TRBJ1-1,NA,NA,CASSPQAEAFF,TGTGCCAGCAGTCCCCAGGCTGAAGCTTTCTTT
TRBV7-9,TRBJ1-2,many,NA,CASSLSGDTNYGYTF,TGTGCCAGCAGCTTATCAGGGGACACTAACTATGGCTACACCTTC
TRBV12-3/TRBV12-4,TRBJ2-3,many,NA,CASSSLGLSSTDTQYF,TGTGCCAGCAGTTCCCTCGGACTCTCTAGCACAGATACGCAGTATTTT
TRBV12-3/TRBV12-4,TRBJ1-3,few,NA,CASSLDRGGVFGNTIYF,TGTGCCAGCAGTTTAGACCGGGGCGGCGTTTTTGGAAACACCATATATTTT
TRBV10-2,TRBJ2-2,many,NA,CASSPGTLNTGELFF,TGCGCCAGCAGCCCCGGGACTCTTAACACCGGGGAGCTGTTTTTT
TRBV20-1,TRBJ2-1,many,NA,CSATPGTPSFLDEQFF,TGCAGTGCTACCCCCGGGACCCCCTCTTTCCTCGATGAGCAGTTCTTC
TRBV27,TRBJ1-2,many,NA,CASNPSAVANYGYTF,TGTGCCAGCAACCCTTCTGCCGTAGCTAACTATGGCTACACCTTC
TRBV5-5,TRBJ1-2,many,NA,CASSLGTYGYTF,TGTGCCAGCAGCCTGGGAACCTACGGCTACACCTTC
TRBV2,TRBJ2-5,many,TRBD2,CASTGLAAYQETQYF,TGTGCCAGCACTGGACTAGCGGCGTACCAAGAGACCCAGTACTTC
TRBV12-3/TRBV12-4,TRBJ1-1,many,NA,CASSLPWRDTEAFF,TGTGCCAGCAGTTTACCCTGGAGGGACACTGAAGCTTTCTTT
TRBV12-3/TRBV12-4,TRBJ2-7,many,NA,CASSSIAWKEQYF,TGTGCCAGCAGTTCCATAGCTTGGAAGGAGCAGTACTTC
TRBV4-3,TRBJ2-7,many,TRBD2,CASSLAPSGYEQYF,TGCGCCAGCAGCCTAGCCCCTAGCGGGTACGAGCAGTACTTC
TRBV4-1,TRBJ2-2,few,NA,CASSRAGLLGELFF,TGCGCCAGCAGCCGGGCGGGACTCCTCGGGGAGCTGTTTTTT
TRBV15,TRBJ1-2,many,TRBD1,CATSGETGTIYGYTF,TGTGCCACCAGCGGGGAGACAGGGACGATCTATGGCTACACCTTC
TRBV29-1,TRBJ1-1,many,NA,CSVEDYLNTEAFF,TGCAGCGTTGAAGATTACTTGAACACTGAAGCTTTCTTT
TRBV20-1,TRBJ2-1,many,TRBD2,CSASFRTSGRAASNEQFF,TGCAGTGCTAGCTTTAGGACTAGCGGGAGGGCCGCGTCCAATGAGCAGTTCTTC
TRBV6-6,TRBJ1-1,many,NA,CASSPGEVMNTEAFF,TGTGCCAGCAGCCCGGGGGAGGTGATGAACACTGAAGCTTTCTTT
TRBV19,TRBJ2-7,few,NA,CASSLGVTYEQYF,TGTGCCAGTAGTCTCGGAGTCACCTACGAGCAGTACTTC